The 26 T cell receptor beta chains below all came from one sample that was sequenced in a study of cytomegalovirus exposure and HLA in healthy donors (dated by TCRdb to about 2017). The library was built by means of the immunoSEQ multiplex PCR assay. For the multiplex PCR, a mixture combining 60 forward primers for TCR Vbeta segments and 13 reverse primers for TCR Jbeta segments was used. TCRdb carries this immuneACCESS record with in-frame sequences only. Its versions omit some clonotypes, under half of them owing to an unresolved V gene in the studies checked, with the rest unexplained. In all, the sample holds around 130,000 clones, and about three quarters of those were seen once. About 3% of the sample rests with the top ten. The sequencing sample was made of PBMCs. These receptors came from a human donor in good health.

This clone was found once. The CDR3 loop is CASSLTSTDTQYF. The DNA for the CDR3 is TGCGCCAGCAGCCTGACTTCCACAGATACGCAGTATTTT. The V gene is TRBV4-3, the J gene TRBJ2-3, with D unresolved. This CDR3 has 13 residues. Trimming took off 4 bases at V and 2 bases at J, with 7 bases between the two ends. Germline V gives CDR1 LGHNA, CDR2 YSLEER.

V and J are TRBV5-6 and TRBJ2-7; D not certain. Per the germline V gene, CDR1 is SGHDT and CDR2 is YYEEEE. The CDR3 has 13 amino acids. V gave up 4 bases and J gave up 2 bases, with 10 bases separating them. CDR3 DNA: TGTGCCAGCAGCCGCCAGGCCACCTACGAGCAGTACTTC. Amino acid sequence: CASSRQATYEQYF.

J is TRBJ1-3 and V is TRBV9, with D possibly TRBD1 on 6 matching bases. The germline V and J ends were trimmed by 0 bases and 4 bases, with 14 bases remaining between them. The CDR3 has 16 amino acids. Per germline, CDR1 SGDLS and CDR2 YYNGEE. CDR3 DNA: TGTGCCAGCAGCGTAGAGGGTGGGGGCCCGGGAAACACCATATATTTT. Amino acid sequence: CASSVEGGGPGNTIYF.

The genes are TRBV6-5 and TRBJ1-1, with 7 bases matching TRBD1. This CDR3 contains 16 residues. Trimming took 2 bases from V and 0 from J; bases not matched to a gene: 6. Germline V gene sequence: CDR1 MNHEY, CDR2 SVGAGI. The CDR3 here is CASSYGGQAVNTEAFF. The CDR3 nucleotides are TGTGCCAGCAGTTACGGAGGACAGGCTGTGAACACTGAAGCTTTCTTT.

This clone was detected only a few times. The V gene is TRBV7-3, the J gene TRBJ2-7; TRBD2 matches 8 bases. The J segment lost 3 bases and the V segment lost 5 bases, leaving 9 bases of the junction unmatched. Germline V gene lookup returns CDR1 SGHTA and CDR2 FQGTGA. The length of the CDR3 is 15 residues. The CDR3 loop reads CASSHGSGTVYEQYF. Written as DNA, the CDR3 is TGTGCCAGCAGCCATGGTAGCGGGACCGTCTACGAGCAGTACTTC.

The chain employs TRBV2 and TRBJ2-3; the match to TRBD2 covers 11 bases. The CDR3 totals 14 residues. With 6 bases clipped from V and 7 bases from J, the junction kept 6 bases outside the gene matches. Germline V gene lookup returns CDR1 SNHLY and CDR2 FYNNEI. CDR3 residues: CASSPTSGSYTQYF. The CDR3 nucleotides read TGTGCCAGCAGCCCCACTAGCGGGAGTTATACGCAGTATTTT.

The genes are TRBV6-1 and TRBJ2-7; D uncertain. CDR3 length: 12 amino acids. The ends were cut back, 1 base at V and 5 bases at J, with 6 bases in the middle. CDR1 and CDR2 (germline): MNHNS, SASEGT. CDR3 in amino acids: CASSEVGDEQYF. The DNA for the CDR3 is TGTGCCAGCAGTGAAGTAGGAGACGAGCAGTACTTC.

The rearrangement uses TRBV4-1 and TRBJ2-7; weak D call: TRBD1 (6 bases). Trimming shortened V by 3 bases and J by 5 bases, and 17 bases separated the two germline ends. Per germline, CDR1 MGHRA and CDR2 YSYEKL. The CDR3 is 15 amino acids. CDR3 sequence (DNA): TGCGCCAGCAGCCAGAGACAGGCGAGGCGAGACGAGCAGTACTTC. It is translated as CASSQRQARRDEQYF.

The chain links TRBV7-9 to TRBJ1-1; the match to TRBD1 covers 9 bases. V shed 6 bases, J shed 6 bases, and the junction held 5 bases outside the gene matches. Germline CDR1 reads SEHNR; CDR2 reads FQNEAQ (reference sequence). There are 13 residues in the CDR3. In nucleotides, the CDR3 is TGTGCCAGCAGACCGGGGACAGGGCCTGAAGCTTTCTTT. Protein product: CASRPGTGPEAFF.

This chain connects TRBV5-6 to TRBJ2-5; D unclear. From germline, CDR1 is SGHDT and CDR2 YYEEEE. V lost 9 bases, J lost 2 bases, and 17 bases lay in between. The CDR3 spans 14 residues. CDR3 region: CANSPGTRQETQYF. As DNA, the CDR3 is TGTGCCAACAGTCCAGGAACCCGTCAAGAGACCCAGTACTTC.

The chain joins TRBV27 to TRBJ2-7; the match to TRBD1 covers 8 bases. Unmatched junction bases numbered 5, after V lost 5 bases and J lost 2 bases. The CDR3 has 14 amino acids. Looked up from germline, CDR1 is MNHEY and CDR2 is SMNVEV (reference sequence). CDR3 sequence (DNA): TGTGCCAGCAGTCCCGGGACAGGCCCCTACGAGCAGTACTTC. Translating it yields CASSPGTGPYEQYF.

J is TRBJ2-3 and V is TRBV19; the D is unclear. CDR1 and CDR2 from the germline V gene are LNHDA and SQIVND (reference sequence). The CDR3 is 15 amino acids. V lost 0 bases, J lost 6 bases, and 13 bases lay in between. Written as DNA, the CDR3 is TGTGCCAGTAGTATAGATGGTACGCGTACGGATACGCAGTATTTT. It is translated as CASSIDGTRTDTQYF.

The gene calls are TRBV6-4 and TRBJ1-2, with TRBD1 identical over 9 bases. J was trimmed by 4 bases and V by 6 bases; bases with no gene match: 6. The CDR3 extends over 14 amino acids. Germline values: CDR1 MRHNA, CDR2 SNTAGT. The CDR3: CASRIGTGPYGYTF. CDR3 coding DNA: TGTGCCAGCAGGATTGGGACAGGGCCCTATGGCTACACCTTC.

The chain has TRBV7-9 and TRBJ1-2; TRBD1 aligns across 7 bases. Losses at the gene ends were 4 bases for V and 7 bases for J; bases not matched to a gene: 9. The CDR3 spans 14 residues. Germline CDR1 reads SEHNR; CDR2 reads FQNEAQ (reference sequence). The CDR3, as DNA: TGTGCCAGCAGCTCCACAGGGGTTGCGATTGGCTACACCTTC. It translates to CASSSTGVAIGYTF.

The CDR3 reads CASSSGQGAGNTIYF. CDR3 nucleotides: TGCGCCAGCAGCTCGGGACAGGGGGCTGGAAACACCATATATTTT. The V and J genes are TRBV5-1 and TRBJ1-3; 11 nucleotides agree with TRBD1. With V trimmed by 3 bases and J by 2 bases, 1 base remained unmatched. The germline V gene encodes CDR1 SGHRS and CDR2 YFSETQ. The length of the CDR3 is 15 residues.

J is TRBJ1-5 and V is TRBV7-9; the match to TRBD1 covers 10 bases. This CDR3 has 17 amino acids. J was trimmed by 7 bases and V by 1 base; bases with no gene match: 10. Germline CDR1 and CDR2: SEHNR and FQNEAQ (reference sequence). Here the CDR3 DNA reads TGTGCCAGCAGCTTAGGGTCGACAGGGACAGGGGACCAGCCCCAGCATTTT. Protein product: CASSLGSTGTGDQPQHF.

The rearrangement links TRBV7-2 to TRBJ1-3; 7 bases agree with TRBD1. The CDR3 sequence is 16 residues long. The germline V gene encodes CDR1 SGHTA and CDR2 FQGNSA. Unmatched junction bases numbered 11, after V lost 3 bases and J lost 6 bases. The CDR3 DNA sequence: TGTGCCAGCAGCTTGGGGCTCAGACAGGGCGCAAACACCATATATTTT. Translation: CASSLGLRQGANTIYF.

This chain links TRBV7-2 with TRBJ2-1; 7 nucleotides align to TRBD2. Looked up from germline, CDR1 is SGHTA and CDR2 is FQGNSA. The CDR3 loop spans 16 amino acids. The J segment lost 8 bases and the V segment lost 2 bases, leaving 12 bases of the junction unmatched. CDR3 sequence (DNA): TGTGCCAGCAGCTTAAGGGTGCGGGAGTGGGCATATGAGCAGTTCTTC. Translation gives CASSLRVREWAYEQFF.

The chain combines TRBV2 with TRBJ2-1; tentative D call: TRBD2 (6 bases). Germline V lookup: CDR1 SNHLY, CDR2 FYNNEI. The CDR3 covers 11 residues. V lost 8 bases, J lost 15 bases, and 17 bases lay in between. CDR3 coding DNA: TGTGCCAGCCATGGTGGGGGGATCCCGTTCTTC. Translation: CASHGGGIPFF.

V is TRBV7-6 and J is TRBJ2-3; D might be TRBD2 (6 bases). Germline V gives CDR1 SGHVS, CDR2 FNYEAQ. V lost 8 bases to trimming and J lost 0 bases, with 9 bases between them. There are 13 residues in the CDR3. In DNA, the CDR3 is TGTGCCAGCGGGAGGAGTAGCACAGATACGCAGTATTTT. Translation gives CASGRSSTDTQYF.

This sequence joins TRBV21-1 and TRBJ1-4. TRBV21-1 is annotated as a pseudogene. The CDR3 is 19 amino acids. This chain's CDR3 is CASSRGGIYMGVTNEKLFF. The CDR3 DNA sequence: TGTGCCAGCAGCAGGGGGGGGATATATATGGGGGTAACTAATGAAAAACTGTTTTTT.

Note on this clone: Different DNA sequences within this sample yield the same CDR3. The CDR3 DNA is TGTGCCAGCAGCTTAGATGGGGGGAGGAATGAGCAGTTCTTC. Translating it yields CASSLDGGRNEQFF. The chain uses TRBV7-2 and TRBJ2-1; maybe TRBD2 (6 bases). The CDR3 has 14 residues. Deletions cut 1 base from V and 7 bases from J, with 11 bases between. CDR1 is SGHTA and CDR2 is FQGNSA in the germline V gene.

The rearrangement joins TRBV29-1 to TRBJ1-5; possibly TRBD1 for D (5 bases). V was shortened by 4 bases and J by 3 bases, with 10 bases between the two germline ends. The CDR3 length is 13 residues. From germline, CDR1 is SQVTM and CDR2 ANQGSEA. CDR3 nucleotides: TGCAGCGTTGGTCAGGGCCCCAATCAGCCCCAGCATTTT. It is translated as CSVGQGPNQPQHF.

This clone was seen a few times. The chain is built from TRBV5-1 and TRBJ2-7, with TRBD1 identical over 10 bases. V shed 5 bases and J 6 bases; nucleotides not matched to a gene: 8. Germline V CDR1 and CDR2: SGHRS, YFSETQ. The CDR3 extends over 14 amino acids. In DNA form, the CDR3 reads TGCGCCAGCAGGCTCGGACAGGGGGGTGGCGAGCAGTACTTC. Protein product: CASRLGQGGGEQYF.

The chain links TRBV29-1 to TRBJ2-1; D might be TRBD1 (6 bases). CDR3 length equals 11 residues. Germline loops: CDR1 SQVTM, CDR2 ANQGSEA. V was shortened by 7 bases and J by 8 bases, with 12 bases between the two germline ends. CDR3 sequence reads: CSDRDIYEQFF. Here the CDR3 DNA reads TGCAGCGACCGGGACATCTATGAGCAGTTCTTC.

The chain carries TRBV7-9 and TRBJ2-5; the match to TRBD1 covers 7 bases. V shed 5 bases, J shed 3 bases, and the junction held 3 bases outside the gene matches. Per the germline V gene, CDR1 is SEHNR and CDR2 is FQNEAQ (reference sequence). The CDR3 is 13 residues long. This CDR3 is CASSRTGEETQYF. DNA for the CDR3: TGTGCCAGCAGCCGAACAGGGGAAGAGACCCAGTACTTC.